Listed below are T cell receptor beta chains from one sample, sequenced in a study of blood T cell repertoires in COVID-19. Clones were read by immunoSEQ multiplex PCR, and TCRdb kept only the in-frame ones, dropping some. The table lists some 400,000 clones, roughly 89% of them singletons. The sequenced material came from peripheral blood. These receptors originate from a man aged 18 to 30 with active or convalescent COVID-19. The CDR3 runs from the conserved cysteine through the conserved F or W. The D gene is left open where the match is weak. Some rows mark clone size as missing; the rest say once, few, many or name a class of expanded clone.

J,V,size,D,DNA,CDR3
TRBJ2-5,TRBV6-2/TRBV6-3,.,TRBD2,TGTGCCAGCAGTTACTCCGTTGAAGCGGGGGGCCGGGAGACCCAGTACTTC,CASSYSVEAGGRETQYF
TRBJ2-1,TRBV6-5,.,TRBD2,TGTGCCAGCAGTTCGGTAGCGGGAGGGACCTACAATGAGCAGTTCTTC,CASSSVAGGTYNEQFF
TRBJ2-1,TRBV9,.,.,TGTGCCAGCAGCGTAGCCGGGACACCTCTCTATGAGCAGTTCTTC,CASSVAGTPLYEQFF
TRBJ2-3,TRBV4-3,.,.,TGCGCCAGCAGCCCCTCCGGGGCAGATACGCAGTATTTT,CASSPSGADTQYF
TRBJ1-4,TRBV28,.,TRBD1,TGTGCCAGCAGAACAGGGGGGACTAATGAAAAACTGTTTTTT,CASRTGGTNEKLFF
TRBJ2-1,TRBV5-1,few,.,TGCGCCAGCAGCTTGACTAACCCCTACAATGAGCAGTTCTTC,CASSLTNPYNEQFF
TRBJ1-1,TRBV6-5,.,.,TGTGCCAGCAGTTACTCCCGGGGACAAAACACTGAAGCTTTCTTT,CASSYSRGQNTEAFF
TRBJ1-2,TRBV28,once,TRBD1,TGTGCCAGCGCACTGGAGGGGGCGCGGGGTGGCTACACCTTC,CASALEGARGGYTF
TRBJ2-7,TRBV5-6,.,TRBD2,TGTGCCAGCAGCCGGGGACTAGCGGGGAACCACGAGCAGTACTTC,CASSRGLAGNHEQYF
TRBJ1-3,TRBV6-5,.,.,TGTGCCAGCAGTTCCAGATATCCTGGAAACACCATATATTTT,CASSSRYPGNTIYF
TRBJ1-6,TRBV9,.,TRBD1,TGTGCCAGCAGCATCGGGACAGGGTATTCACCCCTCCACTTT,CASSIGTGYSPLHF
TRBJ2-7,TRBV18,.,TRBD1,TGTGCCAGCTCACTGGACAGGGCCTACGAGCAGTACTTC,CASSLDRAYEQYF
TRBJ1-2,TRBV18,.,TRBD1,TGTGCCAGCTCACCAGGGACAGGGTCGAACTATGGCTACACCTTC,CASSPGTGSNYGYTF
TRBJ1-1,TRBV18,.,TRBD1,TGTGCCAGCTCGCCTAGGCAGGGGGCAGAGACTGAAGCTTTCTTT,CASSPRQGAETEAFF
TRBJ1-1,TRBV9,.,.,TGTGCCAGCAGCGCGCCAATAGAACCCATGAACACTGAAGCTTTCTTT,CASSAPIEPMNTEAFF
TRBJ2-7,TRBV5-4,.,.,TGTGCCAGCAGCCTAAACTCCTACGAGCAGTACTTC,CASSLNSYEQYF
TRBJ2-1,TRBV19,.,TRBD2,TGTGCCAGTAGTATAACGACTAGCGGGAATGAGCAGTTCTTC,CASSITTSGNEQFF
TRBJ2-2,TRBV7-2,.,TRBD2,TGTGCCAGCAGCCCGAGGTTTAGCGGGGGGCCCGGGGAGCTGTTTTTT,CASSPRFSGGPGELFF
TRBJ2-3,TRBV7-2,.,TRBD1,TGTGCCAGCAGAAGGCAGGGGGTTGGCACAGATACGCAGTATTTT,CASRRQGVGTDTQYF
TRBJ2-6,TRBV25-1,.,.,TGTGCCAGCAGTGACCCCGTCTCTGGGGCCAACGTCCTGACTTTC,CASSDPVSGANVLTF
TRBJ2-7,TRBV11-2,few,TRBD2,TGTGCCAGCAGCTTATCTAGCGGATACTACGAGCAGTACTTC,CASSLSSGYYEQYF
TRBJ1-6,TRBV11-2,.,.,TGTGCCAGCAGCTTATTTGCAGGGAAAAATTCACCCCTCCACTTT,CASSLFAGKNSPLHF
TRBJ2-3,TRBV7-2,.,TRBD2,TGTGCCAGCAGCTTAATAGCGGGAGGCCTGACCACGCCCACAGATACGCAGTATTTT,CASSLIAGGLTTPTDTQYF
TRBJ2-5,TRBV10-3,.,.,TGTGCCATCAGCGTACAAGAGACCCAGTACTTC,CAISVQETQYF
TRBJ1-1,TRBV10-2,.,TRBD1,TGCGCCGCTAATGGACAGGGGATTTTAAGAACTGAAGCTTTCTTT,CAANGQGILRTEAFF
TRBJ1-5,TRBV7-2,.,.,TGTGCCAGCAGCTTACAGGGGAATCAGCCCCAGCATTTT,CASSLQGNQPQHF
TRBJ2-1,TRBV18,.,.,TGTGCCAGCTCACCAGGGCCCCATGAGCAGTTCTTC,CASSPGPHEQFF